A selection of T cell receptor beta chains follows, all from one sample in a study of cytomegalovirus exposure and HLA in healthy donors. Here immunoSEQ multiplex PCR was the method, and the copy in TCRdb shows in-frame clones only, minus some. This repertoire shows some 150,000 clones, roughly 64% found once; its top ten account for less than 3.5%. The material sequenced was PBMCs. These receptors were obtained from a woman aged 30 to 39 in good health and CMV-seropositive. Both conserved end residues are part of each CDR3. Not every row has a clone size; where given, it reads once, few, many or a size class.

clone_size	v_call	j_call	cdr3_aa
-	TRBV2	TRBJ2-5	CASSVSAGTQYF
-	TRBV6-5	TRBJ2-5	CASSQDLGGGTQYF
many	TRBV5-5	TRBJ1-5	CASSFSSSEPQHF
few	TRBV9	TRBJ1-3	CASSGVLGGASIGNTIYF
-	TRBV4-1	TRBJ2-2	CASSSLSGRADTGELFF
-	TRBV4-1	TRBJ2-5	CASSILAGGSETQYF
-	TRBV30	TRBJ2-3	CAWNRRRLAGPPSTDTQYF
-	TRBV5-6	TRBJ2-3	CASSEEGSGGPITDTQYF
-	TRBV5-6	TRBJ2-2	CASSRTSGTGELFF
-	TRBV11-2	TRBJ2-1	CASSSPPLDRGQLDNEQFF
-	TRBV6-1	TRBJ1-5	CASARGPDNQPQHF
-	TRBV6-1	TRBJ1-3	CASEESSGNTIYF
few	TRBV4-1	TRBJ2-2	CASSHLERGLTGELFF
-	TRBV13	TRBJ1-2	CASGPGKKRTLDGYTF
-	TRBV30	TRBJ2-7	CAWKGQGAWEQYF
few	TRBV6-1	TRBJ2-7	CASSEYKTSGSYEQYF
-	TRBV6-5	TRBJ1-1	CASSRDSVPGAFF
-	TRBV7-9	TRBJ2-5	CSSSLNRDRGLRETQYF
-	TRBV19	TRBJ1-1	CASSILGQMNTEAFF
-	TRBV19	TRBJ2-7	CASRAPTRGEQYF
few	TRBV10-3	TRBJ2-7	CAISEETYEQYF
-	TRBV6-5	TRBJ1-6	CASSYSQGLRPLHF
once	TRBV27	TRBJ2-7	CASSLSRGAYEQYF
few	TRBV29-1	TRBJ2-3	CSVEPGLSDGDTQYF
once	TRBV7-3	TRBJ2-2	CASSLSAGGAGELFF
-	TRBV7-9	TRBJ1-5	CASSFLDRGDQPQHF